This T cell receptor beta chain was found in a study of beta chain features in type 1 diabetes. Study-level results: PCR, the amplification step, might favor shorter templates, equally in patients and controls.

Sequencing targeted expressed TCRB transcripts, as all isolated RNA had been reverse transcribed. Repertoires were generated with immunoSEQ multiplex PCR, while TCRdb's copy carries only in-frame clones and drops some. This repertoire shows hundreds of thousands of clones, 9.6% found once; its top ten account for just under 0.035%. This clone was counted a few times. The antigen remains unidentified. Sequenced material: naive CD4+ T cells from blood. This TCR was sampled from a woman younger than 30 in good health.

CDR3 residues: CASSLQGDNEQFF. The CDR3 coding sequence is TGTGCCAGCAGCTTACAGGGGGACAATGAGCAGTTCTTC. The chain has TRBV7-3 and TRBJ2-1, with TRBD1 matching 7 bases. CDR3 length: 13 amino acids. The germline V gene has CDR1 SGHTA and CDR2 FQGTGA. With 2 bases clipped from V and 5 bases from J, the junction kept 0 bases outside the gene matches.